The clone carrying this TCR beta chain was counted ten times or more. This entry is derived from a study of identical twins. TCRdb fed the 5' RACE reads into MiXCR, producing one record per CDR3 protein. Of a few hundred thousand distinct CDR3 sequences in the sample, 8.5% to 9.5% were seen once. The germline gives CDR1 SGHVS, CDR2 FNYEAQ. This CDR3 has 17 residues. Losses at the gene ends were 1 base for V and 0 bases for J; bases not matched to a gene: 9. The same data also contributed to another study, on yellow fever vaccine responses in identical twins.

The chain couples TRBV7-6 to TRBJ2-7; 7 nucleotides line up with TRBD1. Material: CD8+ T cells sorted from blood. This TCR was recovered from a woman under 30 in good health. The chain's CDR3 is CASSLDPGTAASYEQYF. Here the CDR3 DNA reads TGTGCCAGCAGCTTAGATCCCGGGACAGCCGCCTCCTACGAGCAGTACTTC.